This T cell receptor (beta chain) was captured by sequencing in a study of a mutant IDH1 vaccine in newly diagnosed glioma. Study background: Patients began vaccination 4-6 weeks after radiotherapy alone, or with temozolomide cycles.

Time point denoted: week 47, end of study. Each dose delivered 300 ug of mutant IDH1 20-mer peptide subcutaneously with imiquimod. The method was immunoSEQ multiplex PCR; TCRdb's version includes in-frame clones alone and lacks a portion of them. Of about 94,000 clones in the sample, roughly nine tenths are singletons; the top ten hold 0.75% to 0.95%. The CDR3 is made up of 15 amino acids. CDR1 is SGHVS and CDR2 is FNYEAQ in the germline V gene. After removal of 5 bases from V and 6 bases from J, the junction contained 9 bases not matched to a gene. Notes on this clone: Its antigen remains unidentified.

The J gene is TRBJ2-7, the V gene TRBV7-6; TRBD2 aligns across 11 bases. This TCR was sampled from a woman aged 50 to 60 with glioma. Sample: PBMCs, taken from a glioma patient whose treatment included an IDH1 peptide vaccine. CDR3 DNA sequence: TGTGCCAGCAGCGTAGGGACTAGCGGTCTGGGCGAGCAGTACTTC. It encodes CASSVGTSGLGEQYF.